This T cell receptor (beta chain) was profiled in a study of beta chain features in type 1 diabetes. Across the study: Sorted cells examined across all samples numbered around 110,000,000.

Every isolated RNA sample was fully reverse transcribed, so sequencing captured expressed TCRB transcripts. The average output of naive, central memory and regulatory T cell samples was approximately 3.7 million reads. Clones were read by immunoSEQ multiplex PCR, and TCRdb kept only the in-frame ones, dropping some. The sample shows some 220,000 clones, approximately 11% of them seen only once. CDR3 size: 13 residues. V shed 3 bases and J shed 1 base, with 9 bases lying between them. Germline V gene sequence: CDR1 GTSNPN, CDR2 SVGIG (reference sequence). In the case of this clone: Its antigen is still unknown. This sample also contains other DNA sequences that code for the same CDR3.

Overall study results and limits: Researchers caution that PCR might favor shorter templates, equally among patients and controls.

This sequence originates from a man aged 18 to 29 in good health. Sequenced sample: central memory CD4+ T cells from blood. V is TRBV30 and J is TRBJ1-2, with D perhaps TRBD1 (5 bases). The chain's CDR3 is CAWSGGFNYGYTF. The DNA of the CDR3 is TGTGCCTGGAGCGGGGGGTTTAACTATGGCTACACCTTC.